Listed here are 17 T cell receptor beta chains from one sample, sequenced in a study of T-cell memory formation after mild COVID-19. TCRdb re-called the 5' RACE reads with MiXCR, one entry per CDR3 protein. This table has 65,000 to 95,000 distinct CDR3 sequences, around 13% appearing once. The specimen was PBMCs or a T cell subset sorted from them (not recorded which). These receptors were obtained from a man between 18 and 35 years old who had mild COVID-19 (a few samples of this study predate the infection). Cell type and time point are not known.

The rearrangement joins TRBV7-3 to TRBJ2-2, with D possibly called TRBD1 or TRBD2 (5 bases each). The CDR3 is 14 residues long. The germline V gene encodes CDR1 SGHTA and CDR2 FQGTGA. Trimming stripped 5 bases from V and 3 bases from J, with 10 bases between. The CDR3 region has the DNA TGTGCCAGCAGCCCCGAGGGGTACACCGGGGAGCTGTTTTTT. Protein sequence: CASSPEGYTGELFF.

The chain couples TRBV4-1 to TRBJ1-5; D gene ambiguous. Germline V gives CDR1 MGHRA, CDR2 YSYEKL. The CDR3 totals 15 residues. The V and J ends lost 2 bases and 7 bases respectively, with 15 bases between them. CDR3 sequence reads: CASSQFGGVGQPQHF. The CDR3, as DNA: TGCGCCAGCAGCCAATTTGGTGGGGTAGGGCAGCCCCAGCATTTT.

This clonotype was observed a handful of times. V and J are TRBV7-9 and TRBJ2-7; 7 nucleotides agree with TRBD1. CDR3 length: 12 residues. Trimming at V came to 4 bases and at J to 7 bases, leaving 4 bases not matched to a gene. Germline V gene data show CDR1 as SEHNR and CDR2 as FQNEAQ (reference sequence). The CDR3 protein is CASSSGGREQYF. CDR3 nucleotides: TGTGCCAGCAGCTCAGGGGGTAGAGAGCAGTACTTC.

The genes are TRBV7-9 and TRBJ2-3; D is tentatively TRBD1 or TRBD2 (6 bases each). Germline loops: CDR1 SEHNR, CDR2 FQNEAQ (reference sequence). V was shortened by 8 bases and J by 2 bases, with 17 bases between the two germline ends. This CDR3 has 15 residues. The CDR3 spells CASDLLRGATDTQYF. CDR3 coding DNA: TGTGCCAGCGACCTCTTGAGGGGGGCCACAGATACGCAGTATTTT.

This clonotype was recorded a few times. The V call is TRBV7-9, the J call TRBJ2-5, with TRBD2 matching over 8 bases. Losses at the gene ends were 5 bases for V and 3 bases for J; bases not matched to a gene: 11. This CDR3 contains 16 residues. Germline CDR1 and CDR2: SEHNR and FQNEAQ (reference sequence). Here the CDR3 reads CASSPRPGTREETQYF. The CDR3 region has the DNA TGTGCCAGCAGCCCCCGCCCCGGGACTAGGGAAGAGACCCAGTACTTC.

The V gene is TRBV29-1, the J gene TRBJ2-3; D is perhaps TRBD1 or TRBD2 (5 bases each). Trimming shortened V by 5 bases and J by 1 base, and 7 bases separated the two germline ends. Germline CDR1 reads SQVTM; CDR2 reads ANQGSEA. The CDR3 spans 12 residues. The CDR3 bases are TGCAGCGTTAGAGGGGGCACAGATACGCAGTATTTT. Its translation is CSVRGGTDTQYF.

This clonotype has more than one count but fewer than ten. The chain links TRBV27 to TRBJ2-3; tentatively, D is TRBD1 or TRBD2 (5 bases each). The V end was cut by 6 bases, the J end by 2 bases, with 15 bases between. The CDR3 totals 15 residues. Germline CDR1 is MNHEY and CDR2 is SMNVEV (reference sequence). CDR3 sequence (DNA): TGTGCCAGCAGCCTGGGACCGGTTGTCACAGATACGCAGTATTTT. Its translation is CASSLGPVVTDTQYF.

Only a few counts were recorded for this clonotype. The J gene is TRBJ2-3, the V gene TRBV7-3; 8 nucleotides agree with TRBD2. The V segment lost 3 bases and the J segment 7 bases; nucleotides outside the gene matches: 6. Looked up from germline, CDR1 is SGHTA and CDR2 is FQGTGA. The CDR3 has 14 residues. The CDR3 DNA sequence: TGTGCCAGCAGCTTCTACGGGGGGGCCAATACGCAGTATTTT. Its translation: CASSFYGGANTQYF. Full variable domain (rest looked up from reference TRBV7-3 and TRBJ2-3): GAGVSQTPSNKVTEKGKYVELRCDPISGHTALYWYRQSLGQGPEFLIYFQGTGAADDSGLPNDRFFAVRPEGSVSTLKIQRTERGDSAVYLCASSFYGGANTQYFGPGTRLTVL.

The chain links TRBV7-2 to TRBJ2-7; a weak D match, TRBD1 (5 bases). V was pared by 5 bases and J by 2 bases, with 13 bases between. CDR3 size: 14 residues. The V gene's germline CDR1 is SGHTA and CDR2 FQGNSA. CDR3 nucleotides: TGTGCCAGCAGCCCTGCCAGGGCCCCCTACGAGCAGTACTTC. Protein product: CASSPARAPYEQYF.

The chain uses TRBV5-5 and TRBJ1-1; D perhaps matches TRBD1 (5 bases). The CDR3 has 15 residues. Per the germline V gene, CDR1 is SGHKS and CDR2 is YYEKEE (reference sequence). Trimming took off 0 bases at V and 5 bases at J, with 14 bases between the two ends. CDR3 amino acids: CASSLEMGPGTEAFF. The DNA of the CDR3 is TGTGCCAGCAGCTTGGAAATGGGGCCCGGGACTGAAGCTTTCTTT. Using reference TRBV5-5 and TRBJ1-1 for the parts outside the CDR3, the full variable domain is DAGVTQSPTHLIKTRGQQVTLRCSPISGHKSVSWYQQVLGQGPQFIFQYYEKEERGRGNFPDRFSARQFPNYSSELNVNALLLGDSALYLCASSLEMGPGTEAFFGQGTRLTVV.

The gene calls are TRBV7-9 and TRBJ2-7, with D perhaps being TRBD1 or TRBD2 (6 bases each). Germline assignment: CDR1 SEHNR and CDR2 FQNEAQ (reference sequence). V was trimmed by 5 bases and J by 3 bases, leaving 14 bases between them. This CDR3 comprises 14 residues. In DNA, the CDR3 is TGTGCCAGCAGCCCCGGGGGCCCCCTCTACGAGCAGTACGTC. It codes for CASSPGGPLYEQYV.

V usage is TRBV21-1 and J usage is TRBJ1-2. TRBV21-1 is designated a pseudogene. The CDR3 has 15 amino acids. The CDR3 DNA sequence: TGTGCCAGCGACGCTTGTGTTGGCGGGGTGTGTGGCTACACCTTC. Its translation is CASDACVGGVCGYTF.

The V gene is TRBV27, the J gene TRBJ1-1; D perhaps matches TRBD1 (5 bases). Trimming shortened V by 1 base and J by 5 bases, and 11 bases separated the two germline ends. The CDR3 consists of 14 residues. Germline-derived CDR1 and CDR2 are MNHEY and SMNVEV (reference sequence). Written as DNA, the CDR3 is TGTGCCAGCAGTTTATTCGGGGGATTAACTGAAGCTTTCTTT. Translating gives CASSLFGGLTEAFF.

The gene calls are TRBV7-6 and TRBJ2-2; tentative D call: TRBD2 (5 bases). Trimming stripped 4 bases from V and 5 bases from J, with 17 bases between. CDR3 length: 16 amino acids. Germline lookup yields CDR1 SGHVS and CDR2 FNYEAQ. Written as DNA, the CDR3 is TGTGCCAGCAGCTACCCCCCGGGCCGCGGGACCGGGGAGCTGTTTTTT. Translation: CASSYPPGRGTGELFF.

This clonotype was recorded at least ten times. The J gene is TRBJ1-2, the V gene TRBV7-2, with D maybe TRBD1 (5 bases). Per the germline V gene, CDR1 is SGHTA and CDR2 is FQGNSA. V lost 4 bases to trimming and J lost 8 bases, with 14 bases between them. CDR3 length: 13 residues. CDR3 bases: TGTGCCAGCAGCTCGACAGCCGGAGGAGGCTACACCTTC. Translated, it gives CASSSTAGGGYTF.

This clonotype has at least ten counts. V usage is TRBV4-1 and J usage is TRBJ1-2; TRBD1 aligns across 12 bases. CDR3 length: 16 amino acids. J was trimmed by 1 base and V by 4 bases; bases with no gene match: 4. Germline CDR1 MGHRA, CDR2 YSYEKL. CDR3 loop: CASSLGQGARNYGYTF. CDR3 in DNA: TGCGCCAGCAGCCTGGGACAGGGGGCACGTAACTATGGCTACACCTTC.

As DNA, the CDR3 is TGTGCCAGCAGCATGGGCGGGGGCCTGAACACCGGGGAGCTGTTTTTT. Its translation: CASSMGGGLNTGELFF. V and J are TRBV11-2 and TRBJ2-2; D may be TRBD2 (7 bases). Germline CDR1 SGHAT, CDR2 FQNNGV. Trimming pared 5 bases from V and 1 base from J, leaving 14 bases between. This CDR3 spans 16 amino acids.